Listed here is a single T cell receptor beta chain. Its antigen target is currently unknown. Base qualities are not provided; no much larger clone lies one nucleotide away. The data were taken from a study of blood T cell repertoires in COVID-19 (dated by TCRdb to the early 2020s). Regarding the research as a whole: Samples from collaborators originated in the United States, Italy and Spain and spanned both the acute and convalescent phases of COVID-19. The dataset comprised deeply sampled blood TCRbeta repertoires from subjects exposed to, actively infected with, or recovered from COVID-19. A de-identified subject ID, COVID-19 status, age in years and sex were almost always included in the sample metadata. The prospective study material was composed of cDNA or gDNA derived from T cells, B-cell-depleted T cells, or PBMCs. A freely available public database, intended as a resource for researchers studying the immune response to SARS-CoV-2, is where the repertoires were released. HLA class I and class II types, where available, came from metadata supplied by the sample provider rather than from assay-based typing. Samples came from the ongoing ImmuneRACE study (first 160 participants) plus 1,254 subjects from 6 global collaborators. General study outcomes and caveats: The amount of clinical and demographic metadata varied by source and participant and was provided uncurated.

Participants in the prospective study were aged 18 to 89 years, lived in some 24 United States geographic areas, and enrolled through a virtual design. In the prospective study, participants were assigned to cohorts based on the clinical history participants reported in a screening survey and a study questionnaire. ImmuneRACE Cohort 3 recovered participants were defined by two consecutive negative NP/OP PCR tests, healthcare professional clearance, or symptom resolution. Mobile phlebotomists in the prospective study collected whole blood, serum and a nasopharyngeal or oropharyngeal swab from every participant. Over an approximately 2-month period, participants in the prospective study had the option of providing additional blood draws and questionnaires. Blood samples from the prospective study were shipped frozen or at room temperature prior to DNA extraction. The CDR3 holds 15 amino acids from the cysteine to the phenylalanine. Only CDR3 DNA is held: 45 bases, read in frame from base 1. V sheds 0 bases and J sheds 8 bases, leaving 17 bases between their ends. CDR1 and CDR2 were assigned from the germline V gene as SGDLS and YYNGEE.

TCRbeta CDR3 regions were amplified from genomic DNA by means of the immunoSEQ Assay, a bias-controlled multiplex PCR. The original methods were these. Nucleated cell counts per sample were estimated from amplification of reference gene primers within the assay. To quantify the absolute abundance of each unique TCRbeta CDR3 rearrangement, sequence reads were collapsed and filtered. For each sample, productive Simpson clonality was calculated as the square root of Simpson's diversity index across productive rearrangements. Held by TCRdb, this immuneACCESS table contains in-frame sequences only and omits some clones. Under half of the omission traces to an unresolved V gene where checked; the cause of the rest is unknown. V, J and clone size are taken as reported in that table, and D and trimming were inferred from the DNA itself. For this sample the table gives 200,000 to 300,000 clones, of which 80% to 90% were detected only once. The top ten clonotypes cover 3.5% to 4.5% of the sample.

The V and J genes are TRBV9 and TRBJ1-2; a confident D gene designation cannot be given. Sequenced: PBMCs or T cells enriched from blood (not recorded which). The clonotype comes from a woman aged 30 to 39 who had recovered from COVID-19. For the CDR3, the sequence is CASSVEIGARGGYTF. The nucleotide sequence is given as TGTGCCAGCAGCGTAGAAATAGGCGCGAGAGGGGGCTACACCTTC.